The present TCR beta chain was sequenced within a study of blood T cells in healthy people across ages. Regarding the study as a whole: Measured against age, TCR beta diversity per million T cells decreased in a roughly linear manner. There were more naive CD4+ cells and higher diversity in long-lived donors than in aged donors.

It was with a sample-barcoded 5' primer and a J-beta primer mix that a second PCR of roughly 7 to 11 cycles was run. From the 5' RACE reads, TCRdb called clonotypes with MiXCR, one entry per CDR3 protein. In the table there are some 1.6 million distinct CDR3 sequences, roughly 32% of which are singletons. The CDR3 covers 15 residues. Germline V CDR1 and CDR2: WNHNN, SYGVQD (reference sequence). Regarding this clonotype: The antigen is undetermined.

Per sample, extraction of total RNA gave at least 5.5 micrograms in every case. The receptor was isolated from a woman aged 25-40 years in good health. This rearrangement joins TRBV10-1 to TRBJ2-5, with 10 nucleotides matching TRBD1. The assigned J gene may be wrong: the sequence end matches TRBJ2-7 better. Material: blood. The CDR3 here is CASSETGTGADEQYF. Written as DNA, the CDR3 is TGCGCCAGCAGTGAGACCGGGACAGGGGCCGACGAGCAGTACTTC.